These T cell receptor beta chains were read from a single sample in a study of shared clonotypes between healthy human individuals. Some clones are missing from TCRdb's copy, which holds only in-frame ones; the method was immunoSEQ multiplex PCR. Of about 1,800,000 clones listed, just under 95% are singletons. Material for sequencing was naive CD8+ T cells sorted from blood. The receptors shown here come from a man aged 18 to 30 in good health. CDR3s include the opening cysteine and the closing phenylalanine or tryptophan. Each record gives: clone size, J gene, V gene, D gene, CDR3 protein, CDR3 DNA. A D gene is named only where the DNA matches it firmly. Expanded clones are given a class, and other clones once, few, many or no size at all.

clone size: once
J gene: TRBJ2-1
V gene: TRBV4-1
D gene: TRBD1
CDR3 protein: CASSVTGGSYNEQFF
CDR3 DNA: TGCGCCAGCAGCGTCACAGGGGGCTCTTACAATGAGCAGTTCTTC

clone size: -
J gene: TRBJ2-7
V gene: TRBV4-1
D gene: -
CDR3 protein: CASSQDEGGYSYEQYF
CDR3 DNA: TGCGCCAGCAGCCAAGATGAGGGCGGTTACTCCTACGAGCAGTACTTC

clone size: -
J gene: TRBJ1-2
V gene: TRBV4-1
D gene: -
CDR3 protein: CASSQDSRQEDGYTF
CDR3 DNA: TGCGCCAGCAGCCAAGATAGCCGCCAGGAGGATGGCTACACCTTC

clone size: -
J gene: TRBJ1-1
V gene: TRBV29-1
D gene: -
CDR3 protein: CSAGQLNTEAFF
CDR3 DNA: TGCAGCGCTGGACAGTTGAACACTGAAGCTTTCTTT

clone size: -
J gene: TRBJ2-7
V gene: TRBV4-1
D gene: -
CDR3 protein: CASSTEGREYEQYF
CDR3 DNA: TGCGCCAGCAGCACCGAAGGGCGGGAATACGAGCAGTACTTC

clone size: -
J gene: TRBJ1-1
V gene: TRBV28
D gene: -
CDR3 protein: CASSLWVATEAFF
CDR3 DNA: TGTGCCAGCAGTTTGTGGGTTGCCACTGAAGCTTTCTTT

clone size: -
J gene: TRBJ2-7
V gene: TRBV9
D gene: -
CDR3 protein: CASSRAGAYEQYF
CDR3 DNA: TGTGCCAGCTCTAGGGCAGGGGCCTACGAGCAGTACTTC

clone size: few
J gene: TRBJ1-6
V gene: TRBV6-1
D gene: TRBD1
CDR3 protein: CASSEYILVGQDNSPLHF
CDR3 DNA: TGTGCCAGCAGTGAATATATCCTTGTCGGACAGGATAATTCACCCCTCCACTTT

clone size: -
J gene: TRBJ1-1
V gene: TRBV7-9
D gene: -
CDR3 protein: CASSSPVVDGNTEAFF
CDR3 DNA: TGTGCCAGCAGCTCCCCCGTAGTAGACGGGAACACTGAAGCTTTCTTT

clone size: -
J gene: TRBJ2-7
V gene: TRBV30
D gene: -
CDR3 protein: CAWSQGIYEQYF
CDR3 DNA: TGTGCCTGGAGTCAGGGAATCTACGAGCAGTACTTC

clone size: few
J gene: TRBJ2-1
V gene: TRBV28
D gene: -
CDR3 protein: CASSPRGWGPLF
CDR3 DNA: TGTGCCAGCAGCCCCCGGGGCTGGGGTCCACTCTTC

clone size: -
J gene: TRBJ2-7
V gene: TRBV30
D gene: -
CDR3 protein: CAWSASYEQYF
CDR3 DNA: TGTGCCTGGAGTGCGTCCTACGAGCAGTACTTC

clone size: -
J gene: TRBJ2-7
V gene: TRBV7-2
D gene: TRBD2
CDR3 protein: CASSLGASGYEQYF
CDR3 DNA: TGTGCCAGCAGCTTAGGAGCTAGCGGCTACGAGCAGTACTTC

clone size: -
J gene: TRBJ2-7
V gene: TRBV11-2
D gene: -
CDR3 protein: CASSSALEQYF
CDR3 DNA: TGTGCCAGCAGCTCGGCCTTAGAGCAGTACTTC

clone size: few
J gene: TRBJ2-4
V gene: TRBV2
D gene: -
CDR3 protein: CASSAGVKNIQYF
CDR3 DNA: TGTGCCAGCAGTGCAGGGGTCAAAAACATTCAGTACTTC

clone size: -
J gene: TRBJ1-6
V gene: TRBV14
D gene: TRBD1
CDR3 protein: CASSQDWDRANGYNSPLHF
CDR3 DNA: TGTGCCAGCAGCCAAGATTGGGACAGGGCAAACGGATATAATTCACCCCTCCACTTT